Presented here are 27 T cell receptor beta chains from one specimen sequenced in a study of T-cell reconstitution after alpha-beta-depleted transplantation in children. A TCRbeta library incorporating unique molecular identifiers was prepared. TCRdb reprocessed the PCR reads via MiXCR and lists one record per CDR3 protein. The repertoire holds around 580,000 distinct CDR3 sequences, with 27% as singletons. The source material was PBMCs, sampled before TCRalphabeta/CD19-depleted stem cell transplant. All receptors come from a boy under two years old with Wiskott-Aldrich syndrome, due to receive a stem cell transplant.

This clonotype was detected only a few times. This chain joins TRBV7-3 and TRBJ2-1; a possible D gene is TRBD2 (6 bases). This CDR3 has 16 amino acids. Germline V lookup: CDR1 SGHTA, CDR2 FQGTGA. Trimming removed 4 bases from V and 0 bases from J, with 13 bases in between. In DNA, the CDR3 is TGTGCCAGCAGCTACACAGCGGGTAGCTCCTACAATGAGCAGTTCTTC. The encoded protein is CASSYTAGSSYNEQFF.

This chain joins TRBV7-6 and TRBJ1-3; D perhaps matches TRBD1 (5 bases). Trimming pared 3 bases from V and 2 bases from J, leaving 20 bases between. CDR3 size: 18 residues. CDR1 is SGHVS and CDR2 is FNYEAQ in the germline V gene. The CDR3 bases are TGTGCCAGCAGCTTGGGGATTCCCGGGGCGGGTACTGGAAACACCATATATTTT. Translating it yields CASSLGIPGAGTGNTIYF.

The CDR3, as DNA: TGTGCCAGCAGCGGGCACACCGAGCAGTACTTC. Its translation is CASSGHTEQYF. The V call is TRBV7-3, the J call TRBJ2-7; unclear D gene. Germline CDR1 SGHTA, CDR2 FQGTGA. The CDR3 spans 11 residues. Trimming took 5 bases from V and 6 from J, leaving 8 bases between them.

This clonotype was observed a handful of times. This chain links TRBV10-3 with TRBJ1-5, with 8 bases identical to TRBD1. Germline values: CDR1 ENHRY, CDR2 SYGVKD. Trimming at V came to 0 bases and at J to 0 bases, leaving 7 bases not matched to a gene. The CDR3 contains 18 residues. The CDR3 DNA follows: TGTGCCATCAGTGAGTCCCATCGGACAGGGTTTAGCAATCAGCCCCAGCATTTT. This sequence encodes CAISESHRTGFSNQPQHF.

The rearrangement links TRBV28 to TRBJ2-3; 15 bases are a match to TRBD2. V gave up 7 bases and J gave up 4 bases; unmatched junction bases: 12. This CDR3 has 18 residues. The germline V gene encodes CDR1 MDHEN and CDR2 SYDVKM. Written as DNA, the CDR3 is TGTGCCAGCACTAGAAGGACTAGCGGGAGGGCCGGGGCAGATACGCAGTATTTT. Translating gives CASTRRTSGRAGADTQYF.

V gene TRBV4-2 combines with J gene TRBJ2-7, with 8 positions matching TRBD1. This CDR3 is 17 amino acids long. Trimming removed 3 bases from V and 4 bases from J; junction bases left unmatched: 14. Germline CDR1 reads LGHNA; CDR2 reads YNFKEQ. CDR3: CASSHSRDRIWEYEQYF. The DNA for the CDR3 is TGTGCCAGCAGCCACTCCCGGGACAGGATATGGGAGTACGAGCAGTACTTC.

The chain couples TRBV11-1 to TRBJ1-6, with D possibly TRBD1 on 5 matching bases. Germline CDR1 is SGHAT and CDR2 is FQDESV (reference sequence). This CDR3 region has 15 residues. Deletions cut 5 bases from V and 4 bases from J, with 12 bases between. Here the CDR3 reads CASSPGLHYNSPLHF. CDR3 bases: TGTGCCAGCAGCCCGGGACTGCATTATAATTCACCCCTCCACTTT. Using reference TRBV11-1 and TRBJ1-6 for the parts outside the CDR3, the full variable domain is EAEVAQSPRYKITEKSQAVAFWCDPISGHATLYWYRQILGQGPELLVQFQDESVVDDSQLPKDRFSAERLKGVDSTLKIQPAELGDSAMYLCASSPGLHYNSPLHFGNGTRLTVT.

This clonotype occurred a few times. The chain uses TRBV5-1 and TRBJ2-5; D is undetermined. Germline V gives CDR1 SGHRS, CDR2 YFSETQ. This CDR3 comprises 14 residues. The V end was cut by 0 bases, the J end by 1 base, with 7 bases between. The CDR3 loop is CASSLEPAQETQYF. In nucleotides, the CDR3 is TGCGCCAGCAGCTTGGAGCCCGCCCAAGAGACCCAGTACTTC.

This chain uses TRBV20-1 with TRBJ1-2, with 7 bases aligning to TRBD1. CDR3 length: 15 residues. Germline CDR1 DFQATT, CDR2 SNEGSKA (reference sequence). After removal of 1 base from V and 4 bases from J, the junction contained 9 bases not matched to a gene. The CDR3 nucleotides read TGCAGTGCTAGAGCAAGACAGGGTCCCACCTATGGCTACACCTTC. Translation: CSARARQGPTYGYTF.

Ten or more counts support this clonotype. This CDR3 is CAISGQGADTGELFF. In nucleotides, the CDR3 is TGTGCCATCAGCGGACAGGGGGCGGACACCGGGGAGCTGTTTTTT. The chain combines TRBV10-3 with TRBJ2-2; 11 bases agree with TRBD1. This CDR3 is built from 15 residues. The V and J ends lost 6 bases and 3 bases, in that order; junction bases with no gene match: 3. Germline V CDR1 and CDR2: ENHRY, SYGVKD.

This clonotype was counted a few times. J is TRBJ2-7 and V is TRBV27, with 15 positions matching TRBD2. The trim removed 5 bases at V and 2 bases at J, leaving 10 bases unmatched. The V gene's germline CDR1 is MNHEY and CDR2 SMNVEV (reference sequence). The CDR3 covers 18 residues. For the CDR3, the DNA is TGTGCCAGCAGTGCCTCGGGGACTAGCGGGAGGTGTACCTACGAGCAGTACTTC. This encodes CASSASGTSGRCTYEQYF.

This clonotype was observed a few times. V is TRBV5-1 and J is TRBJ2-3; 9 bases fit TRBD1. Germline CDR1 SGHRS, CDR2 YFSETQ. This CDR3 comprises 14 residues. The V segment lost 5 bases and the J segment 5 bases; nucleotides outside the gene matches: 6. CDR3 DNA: TGCGCCAGCAGGGTCCACAGGGGGCAAGATACGCAGTATTTT. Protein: CASRVHRGQDTQYF.

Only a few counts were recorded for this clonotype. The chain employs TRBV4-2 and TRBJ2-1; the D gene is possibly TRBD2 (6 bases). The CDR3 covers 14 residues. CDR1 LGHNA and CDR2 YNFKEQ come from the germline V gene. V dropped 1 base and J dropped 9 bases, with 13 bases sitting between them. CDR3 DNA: TGTGCCAGCAGCCAAGGCGGGGTGGCGCTTGAGCAGTTCTTC. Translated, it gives CASSQGGVALEQFF.

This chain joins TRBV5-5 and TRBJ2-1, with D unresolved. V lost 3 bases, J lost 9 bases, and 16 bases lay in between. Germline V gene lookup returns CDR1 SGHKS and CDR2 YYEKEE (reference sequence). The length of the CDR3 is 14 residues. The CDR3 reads CASSSVLGLGEQFF. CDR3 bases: TGTGCCAGCAGCTCGGTATTGGGTTTGGGTGAGCAGTTCTTC.

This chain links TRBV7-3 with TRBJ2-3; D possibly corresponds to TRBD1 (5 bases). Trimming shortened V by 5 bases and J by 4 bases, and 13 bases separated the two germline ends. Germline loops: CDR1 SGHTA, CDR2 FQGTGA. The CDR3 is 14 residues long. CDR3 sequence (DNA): TGTGCCAGCAGCCAACACTTAGGGGCAGATACGCAGTATTTT. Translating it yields CASSQHLGADTQYF.

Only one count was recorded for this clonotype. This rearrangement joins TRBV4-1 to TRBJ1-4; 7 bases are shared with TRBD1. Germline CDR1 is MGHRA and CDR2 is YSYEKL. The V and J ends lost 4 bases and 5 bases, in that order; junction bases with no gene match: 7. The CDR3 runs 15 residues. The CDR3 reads CASSLTGEANEKLFF. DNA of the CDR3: TGCGCCAGCAGCCTAACAGGGGAGGCGAATGAAAAACTGTTTTTT.

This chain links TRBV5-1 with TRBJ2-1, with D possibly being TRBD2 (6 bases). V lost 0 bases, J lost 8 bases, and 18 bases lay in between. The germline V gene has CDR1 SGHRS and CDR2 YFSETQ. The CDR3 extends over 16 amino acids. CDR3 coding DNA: TGCGCCAGCAGCTTGGCTGAGGCTAGCGCCGCCCATGAGCAGTTCTTC. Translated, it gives CASSLAEASAAHEQFF.

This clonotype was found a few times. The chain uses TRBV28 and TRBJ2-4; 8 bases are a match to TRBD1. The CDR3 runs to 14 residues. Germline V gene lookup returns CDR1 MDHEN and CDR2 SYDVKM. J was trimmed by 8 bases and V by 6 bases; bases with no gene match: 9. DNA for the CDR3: TGTGCCAGCAGCGCCGGACAGGGATTCTACATTCAGTACTTC. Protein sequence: CASSAGQGFYIQYF. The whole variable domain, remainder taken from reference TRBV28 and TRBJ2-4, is DVKVTQSSRYLVKRTGEKVFLECVQDMDHENMFWYRQDPGLGLRLIYFSYDVKMKEKGDIPEGYSVSREKKERFSLILESASTNQTSMYLCASSAGQGFYIQYFGAGTRLSVL.

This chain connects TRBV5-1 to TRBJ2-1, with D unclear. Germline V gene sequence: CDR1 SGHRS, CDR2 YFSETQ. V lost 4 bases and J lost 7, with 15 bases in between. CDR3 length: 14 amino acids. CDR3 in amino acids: CASSSHRIHNEQFF. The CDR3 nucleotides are TGCGCCAGCAGCAGTCATCGGATCCATAATGAGCAGTTCTTC.

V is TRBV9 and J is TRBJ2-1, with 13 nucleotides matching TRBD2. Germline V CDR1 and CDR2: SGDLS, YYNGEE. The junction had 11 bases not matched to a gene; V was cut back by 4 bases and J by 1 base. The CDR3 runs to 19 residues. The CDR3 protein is CASSLGTSGKEKSYNEQFF. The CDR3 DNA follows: TGTGCCAGCAGCCTGGGGACTAGCGGGAAGGAGAAGTCCTACAATGAGCAGTTCTTC.

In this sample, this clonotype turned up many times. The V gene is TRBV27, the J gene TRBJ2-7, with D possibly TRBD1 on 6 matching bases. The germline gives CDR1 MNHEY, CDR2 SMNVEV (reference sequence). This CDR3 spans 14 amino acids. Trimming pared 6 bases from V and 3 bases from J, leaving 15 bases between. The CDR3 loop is CASRLATGHYEQYF. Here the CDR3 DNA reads TGTGCCAGCAGACTGGCCACAGGGCACTACGAGCAGTACTTC.

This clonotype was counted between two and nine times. CDR3 protein: CSARDLDRAYNEQFF. The CDR3 coding sequence is TGCAGTGCTAGAGATCTAGACAGGGCCTACAATGAGCAGTTCTTC. This chain joins TRBV20-1 and TRBJ2-1; TRBD1 agrees at 7 bases. There are 15 residues in the CDR3. Germline CDR1 is DFQATT and CDR2 is SNEGSKA (reference sequence). The V segment lost 0 bases and the J segment 2 bases; nucleotides outside the gene matches: 4.

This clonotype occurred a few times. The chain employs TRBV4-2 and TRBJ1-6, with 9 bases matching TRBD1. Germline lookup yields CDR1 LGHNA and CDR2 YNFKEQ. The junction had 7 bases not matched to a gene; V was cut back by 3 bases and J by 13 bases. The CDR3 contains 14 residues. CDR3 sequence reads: CASSHPGTGMPLHF. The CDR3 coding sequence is TGTGCCAGCAGCCACCCCGGGACAGGGATGCCCCTCCACTTT.

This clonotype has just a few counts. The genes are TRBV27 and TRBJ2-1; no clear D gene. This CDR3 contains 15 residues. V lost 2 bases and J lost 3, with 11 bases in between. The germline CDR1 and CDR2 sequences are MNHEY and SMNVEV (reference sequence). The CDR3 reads CASSLEAALYNEQFF. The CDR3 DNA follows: TGTGCCAGCAGTTTAGAGGCAGCCCTCTACAATGAGCAGTTCTTC.

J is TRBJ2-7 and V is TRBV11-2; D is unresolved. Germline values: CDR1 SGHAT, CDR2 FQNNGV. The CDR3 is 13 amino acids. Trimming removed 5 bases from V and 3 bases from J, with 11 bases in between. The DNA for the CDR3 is TGTGCCAGCAGCCGTGATAAGTACTACGAGCAGTACTTC. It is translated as CASSRDKYYEQYF.

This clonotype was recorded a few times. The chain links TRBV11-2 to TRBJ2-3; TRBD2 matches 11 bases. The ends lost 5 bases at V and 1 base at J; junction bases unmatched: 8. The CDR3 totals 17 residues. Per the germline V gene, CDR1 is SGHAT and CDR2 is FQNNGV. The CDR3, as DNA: TGTGCCAGCAGCCGAGGATTTAGCGGGGGGGGCACAGATACGCAGTATTTT. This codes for CASSRGFSGGGTDTQYF.

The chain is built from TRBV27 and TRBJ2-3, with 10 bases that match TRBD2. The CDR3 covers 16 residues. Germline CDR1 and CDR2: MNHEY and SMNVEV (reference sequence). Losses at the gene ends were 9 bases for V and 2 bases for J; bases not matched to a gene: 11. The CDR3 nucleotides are TGTGCCAGTAGACCACTAGCGGGGACTGTCACAGATACGCAGTATTTT. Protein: CASRPLAGTVTDTQYF.